These 3 T cell receptor beta chains originate from one sample sequenced in a study of blood T cell repertoires in COVID-19. Sequencing was performed with immunoSEQ multiplex PCR; in TCRdb, only in-frame clones are kept and a portion is missing. Among about 54,000 clones listed, about four fifths were seen once. Material for sequencing was peripheral blood. The receptor set was obtained from a woman aged 55-75 years with acute or convalescent COVID-19.

Only one count was recorded for this clone. This chain joins TRBV12-3 or TRBV12-4 and TRBJ2-7, with D possibly TRBD1 on 6 matching bases. Trimming took off 3 bases at V and 4 bases at J, with 10 bases between the two ends. The CDR3 length is 13 residues. CDR3 in amino acids: CASSFQGRYEQYF. The CDR3 bases are TGTGCCAGCAGTTTTCAGGGGCGTTACGAGCAGTACTTC.

The sample holds a few counts of this clone. The CDR3 loop is CASTSGISGNTIYF. The CDR3 nucleotides are TGTGCCAGCACCTCCGGGATTTCTGGAAACACCATATATTTT. The J gene is TRBJ1-3, the V gene TRBV14, with D hard to call. The CDR3 runs to 14 residues. Germline assignment: CDR1 SGHDN and CDR2 FVKESK. V lost 7 bases to trimming and J lost 1 base, with 11 bases between them.

The rearrangement links TRBV5-8 to TRBJ2-1; TRBD2 matches 8 bases. Trimming took 5 bases from V and 9 from J; bases not matched to a gene: 10. CDR1 is SGHTS and CDR2 is YDEGEE in the germline V gene. The CDR3 is 14 amino acids. The CDR3 sequence: CASRPPGGLGEQFF. The CDR3, as DNA: TGTGCCAGCAGACCACCGGGGGGGCTGGGTGAGCAGTTCTTC.